This T cell receptor beta chain was captured by sequencing in a study of cytomegalovirus exposure and HLA in healthy donors. Looking at the study overall: A subsequent analysis stated that the 100 to 150 validation repertoires were run on the same platform as the approximately 610 first-cohort repertoires. Study results and limitations: Later, an analysis found that TCR clusters from the first cohort tended to co-occur in the 90 to 150 validation repertoires. The listing of roughly 160 TCR beta chains classed them as cytomegalovirus-associated. Diagnosis of cytomegalovirus status made by the classifier reportedly showed high specificity and sensitivity.

As to this clone: Its antigen is still unknown.

Here immunoSEQ multiplex PCR was the method, and the copy in TCRdb shows in-frame clones only, minus some. Among around 300,000 clones listed, 70% to 90% were seen once. Germline V gives CDR1 MNHNY, CDR2 SVGAGI (reference sequence). Trimming cost V 6 bases and J 3 bases; bases outside gene matches: 14. The CDR3 is 16 amino acids. Specimen: PBMCs. The rearrangement uses TRBV6-6 and TRBJ2-7; TRBD1 agrees at 7 bases. The receptor comes from a man in his thirties or forties in good health and CMV-seronegative. The CDR3 loop is CASSRSPGQTYYEQYF. For the CDR3, the DNA is TGTGCCAGCAGCCGATCCCCGGGACAGACGTACTACGAGCAGTACTTC.